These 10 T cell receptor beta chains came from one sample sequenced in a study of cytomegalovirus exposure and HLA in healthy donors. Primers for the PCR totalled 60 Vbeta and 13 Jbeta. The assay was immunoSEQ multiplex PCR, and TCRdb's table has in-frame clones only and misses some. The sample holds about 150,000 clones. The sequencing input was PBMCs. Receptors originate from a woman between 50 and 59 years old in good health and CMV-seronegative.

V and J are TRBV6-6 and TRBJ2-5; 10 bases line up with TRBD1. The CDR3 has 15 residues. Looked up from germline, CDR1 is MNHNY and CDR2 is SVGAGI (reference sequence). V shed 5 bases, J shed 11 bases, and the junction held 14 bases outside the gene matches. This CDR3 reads CASSDPGTGALMQYF. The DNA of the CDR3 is TGTGCCAGCAGTGATCCCGGGACAGGGGCCCTAATGCAGTACTTC.

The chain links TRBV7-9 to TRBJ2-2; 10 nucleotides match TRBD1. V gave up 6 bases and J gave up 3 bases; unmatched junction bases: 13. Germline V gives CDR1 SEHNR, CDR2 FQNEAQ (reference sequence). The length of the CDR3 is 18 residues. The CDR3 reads CASSHPRQGARYTGELFF. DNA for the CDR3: TGTGCCAGCAGTCACCCCCGACAGGGGGCGCGTTACACCGGGGAGCTGTTTTTT. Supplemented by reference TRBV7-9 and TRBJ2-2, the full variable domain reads DTGVSQNPRHKITKRGQNVTFRCDPISEHNRLYWYRQTLGQGPEFLTYFQNEAQLEKSRLLSDRFSAERPKGSFSTLEIQRTEQGDSAMYLCASSHPRQGARYTGELFFGEGSRLTVL.

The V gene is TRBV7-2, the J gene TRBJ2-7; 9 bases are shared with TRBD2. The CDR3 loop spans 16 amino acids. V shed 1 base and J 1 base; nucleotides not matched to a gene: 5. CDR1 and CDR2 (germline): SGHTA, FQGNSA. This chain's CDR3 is CASSLEAGGRSYEQYF. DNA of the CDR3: TGTGCCAGCAGCTTAGAAGCGGGGGGCCGTTCCTACGAGCAGTACTTC.

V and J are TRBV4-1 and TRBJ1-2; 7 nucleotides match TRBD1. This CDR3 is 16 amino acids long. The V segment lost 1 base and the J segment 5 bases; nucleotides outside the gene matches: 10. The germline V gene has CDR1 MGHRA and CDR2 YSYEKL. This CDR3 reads CASSQAPGTAAYGYTF. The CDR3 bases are TGCGCCAGCAGCCAAGCGCCCGGGACAGCAGCATATGGCTACACCTTC.

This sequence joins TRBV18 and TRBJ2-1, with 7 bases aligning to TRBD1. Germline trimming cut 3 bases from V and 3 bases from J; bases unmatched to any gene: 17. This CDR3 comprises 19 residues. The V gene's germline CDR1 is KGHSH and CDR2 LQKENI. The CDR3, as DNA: TGTGCCAGCTCACCCTCAAACAGGGGTGGAAGGGCTTTCTACAATGAGCAGTTCTTC. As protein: CASSPSNRGGRAFYNEQFF.

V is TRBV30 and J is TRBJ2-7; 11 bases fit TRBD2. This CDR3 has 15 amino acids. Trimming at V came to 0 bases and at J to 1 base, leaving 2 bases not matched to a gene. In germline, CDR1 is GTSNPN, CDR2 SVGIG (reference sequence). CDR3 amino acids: CAWSVTSGSSYEQYF. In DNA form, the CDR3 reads TGTGCCTGGAGTGTAACTAGCGGGAGTTCCTACGAGCAGTACTTC.

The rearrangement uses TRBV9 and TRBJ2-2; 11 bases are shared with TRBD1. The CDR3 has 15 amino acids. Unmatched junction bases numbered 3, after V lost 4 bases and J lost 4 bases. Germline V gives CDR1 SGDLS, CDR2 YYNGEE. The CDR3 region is CASSHGQGATGELFF. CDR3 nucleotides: TGTGCCAGCAGCCACGGACAGGGGGCCACCGGGGAGCTGTTTTTT.

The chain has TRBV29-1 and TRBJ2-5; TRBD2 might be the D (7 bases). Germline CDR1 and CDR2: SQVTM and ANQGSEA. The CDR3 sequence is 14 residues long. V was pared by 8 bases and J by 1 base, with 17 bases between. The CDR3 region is CSHTGRGPQETQYF. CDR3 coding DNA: TGCAGCCACACGGGGCGGGGGCCCCAAGAGACCCAGTACTTC.

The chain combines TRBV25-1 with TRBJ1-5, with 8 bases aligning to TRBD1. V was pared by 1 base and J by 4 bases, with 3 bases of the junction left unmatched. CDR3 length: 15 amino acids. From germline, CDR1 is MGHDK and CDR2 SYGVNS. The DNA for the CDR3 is TGTGCCAGCAGTGAATCGGACAGGGCTAATCAGCCCCAGCATTTT. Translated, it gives CASSESDRANQPQHF.

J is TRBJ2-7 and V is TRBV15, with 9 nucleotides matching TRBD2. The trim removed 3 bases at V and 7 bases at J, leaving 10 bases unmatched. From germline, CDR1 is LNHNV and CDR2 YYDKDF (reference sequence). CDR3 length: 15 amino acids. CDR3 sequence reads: CATSSLPLAGFEQYF. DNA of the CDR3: TGTGCCACCAGCAGTCTCCCTCTAGCGGGGTTTGAGCAGTACTTC.